This passage covers 8 T cell receptor beta chains from one sample sequenced in a study of beta chain features in type 1 diabetes. General study results and limits: Within each of all four CD4+ subsets, Type 1 diabetes patients had TCRB CDR3s that were moderately but significantly shorter.

What was sequenced were expressed TCRB transcripts, since all of the isolated RNA had been reverse transcribed. Sequencing used immunoSEQ multiplex PCR; TCRdb keeps in-frame clones, though not all of them. The sample has 50,000 to 70,000 clones; 40% to 60% are singletons. Their specific antigens are unknown. Material: Tregs from blood. These receptors originate from a woman aged 40-49 years with type 1 diabetes.

The sample holds a few counts of this clone. This chain connects TRBV29-1 to TRBJ1-6, with D possibly being TRBD1 (6 bases). The CDR3 spans 13 residues. Trimming pared 6 bases from V and 5 bases from J, leaving 11 bases between. Germline-derived CDR1 and CDR2 are SQVTM and ANQGSEA. The CDR3 sequence: CSVSQGDNSPLHF. CDR3 DNA sequence: TGCAGCGTATCACAGGGAGATAATTCACCCCTCCACTTT.

The rearrangement uses TRBV5-1 and TRBJ2-6; 8 bases fit TRBD1. The CDR3 consists of 17 residues. V shed 2 bases and J 2 bases; nucleotides not matched to a gene: 6. Germline V gene sequence: CDR1 SGHRS, CDR2 YFSETQ. The CDR3 bases are TGCGCCAGCAGCTTTACAGGGGGAATAACTGGGGCCAACGTCCTGACTTTC. Translation: CASSFTGGITGANVLTF.

This chain links TRBV5-1 with TRBJ1-4; weak D call: TRBD1 (6 bases). Trimming stripped 4 bases from V and 8 bases from J, with 18 bases between. This CDR3 region has 15 residues. In germline, CDR1 is SGHRS, CDR2 YFSETQ. Here the CDR3 reads CASSLVTGPGEKLFF. The CDR3 bases are TGCGCCAGCAGCCTTGTGACAGGCCCCGGAGAAAAACTGTTTTTT.

The chain recombines TRBV28 with TRBJ2-6; TRBD2 matches 7 bases. Germline CDR1 and CDR2: MDHEN and SYDVKM. V was pared by 5 bases and J by 1 base, with 11 bases of the junction left unmatched. This CDR3 is built from 18 residues. The CDR3, as DNA: TGTGCCAGCAGTGCTCCGGGAGGAGGAGAATCTGGGGCCAACGTCCTGACTTTC. Its protein product is CASSAPGGGESGANVLTF.

This chain connects TRBV19 to TRBJ2-1; 8 positions agree with TRBD2. Germline V lookup: CDR1 LNHDA, CDR2 SQIVND (reference sequence). After removal of 10 bases from V and 6 bases from J, the junction contained 11 bases not matched to a gene. The CDR3 length is 14 residues. The CDR3 protein is CATSRLAGGNEQFF. For the CDR3, the DNA is TGTGCCACCAGCCGGCTAGCGGGCGGCAATGAGCAGTTCTTC.

This clone was found many times. The CDR3, as DNA: TGTGCCAGCAGCGGTGGGCTCCAGGCAGATACGCAGTATTTT. Translated, it gives CASSGGLQADTQYF. The V call is TRBV9, the J call TRBJ2-3; the D is unclear. The V gene lost 3 bases and the J gene lost 4 bases, with 12 bases spanning the gap. This CDR3 has 14 residues. Per germline, CDR1 SGDLS and CDR2 YYNGEE.

The chain has TRBV9 and TRBJ1-3; a possible D gene is TRBD1 (6 bases). The CDR3 totals 16 residues. Deletions cut 3 bases from V and 4 bases from J, with 17 bases between. The germline V gene encodes CDR1 SGDLS and CDR2 YYNGEE. The CDR3 here is CASSGSGTYYGNTIYF. The CDR3 nucleotides are TGTGCCAGCAGCGGGTCCGGGACATACTACGGAAACACCATATATTTT.

The chain uses TRBV27 and TRBJ1-4; D gene ambiguous. The CDR3 runs to 16 residues. The V end was cut by 0 bases, the J end by 5 bases, with 13 bases between. Germline V lookup: CDR1 MNHEY, CDR2 SMNVEV (reference sequence). The DNA of the CDR3 is TGTGCCAGCAGTTTATCGCCTGAGGGATGGAATGAAAAACTGTTTTTT. Its translation is CASSLSPEGWNEKLFF.